This T cell receptor beta chain was captured by sequencing in a study of blood T cell repertoires in COVID-19. Across the study: From T cells, B-cell-depleted T cells, or PBMCs came the material, which was cDNA or gDNA.

The CDR3 runs to 14 residues. V lost 4 bases and J lost 2, with 12 bases in between. Germline V gives CDR1 SGHRS, CDR2 YFSETQ. In the study's own analysis: From reference gene primer amplification, estimates of nucleated cell counts were derived. This table comes from immunoSEQ multiplex PCR, and its TCRdb copy is limited to in-frame clones, with some not included. V and J calls and clone size are those listed in that table; D and trimming were worked out from the DNA. The sample lists 120,000 to 150,000 clones; over 80% were seen once. The sequence came from a man in his sixties with active or convalescent COVID-19. The chain links TRBV5-1 to TRBJ1-2, with D tentatively TRBD1 (6 bases). The sample was peripheral blood. The CDR3 spells CASSPGTPNYGYTF. The DNA of the CDR3 is TGCGCCAGCAGCCCAGGGACACCCAACTATGGCTACACCTTC.